These 4 T cell receptor beta chains share one sample of origin, sequenced in a study of vaccination effects on CD4 cells after COVID-19. The data were produced by immunoSEQ multiplex PCR, yet TCRdb's version contains in-frame clones alone and is incomplete. The sample has more than 20,000 clones, 70% to 75% seen once. Viral peptide pools were used in the ViraFEST assay to expand antigen-specific CD4+ T cells, and sequencing came afterward. Culture lasted 10 days before CD4+ T cell isolation. As their vaccination, participants received two doses of either BNT162b2 or mRNA-1273. Antigens for these TCRs are unknown. Sequenced here: CD4+ T cells from PBMCs cultured with SARS-CoV-2 spike peptides, sampled after COVID-19 vaccination. Source of these receptors: a human donor who received a COVID-19 vaccine.

This chain joins TRBV18 and TRBJ2-7; D may be TRBD1 or TRBD2 (6 bases each). V lost 3 bases, J lost 8 bases, and 17 bases lay in between. The CDR3 length is 14 residues. In germline, CDR1 is KGHSH, CDR2 LQKENI. In DNA, the CDR3 is TGTGCCAGCTCACCCGATCCGGGGGCCGGCAAGCAGTACTTC. Its translation is CASSPDPGAGKQYF.

J is TRBJ1-1 and V is TRBV11-2; D is unclear. V gave up 5 bases and J gave up 0 bases, with 13 bases separating them. Germline V gene sequence: CDR1 SGHAT, CDR2 FQNNGV. The CDR3 is 15 residues long. DNA for the CDR3: TGTGCCAGCAGCCCACAAGGCAGCATGAACACTGAAGCTTTCTTT. Residues: CASSPQGSMNTEAFF.

The V gene is TRBV9, the J gene TRBJ2-5; 10 bases match TRBD2. V dropped 3 bases and J dropped 1; count of bases not matched to a gene: 3. The CDR3 totals 15 residues. Germline CDR1 is SGDLS and CDR2 is YYNGEE. The CDR3 DNA is TGTGCCAGCAGCGCTAGCGGGGGAGTCCAAGAGACCCAGTACTTC. As protein: CASSASGGVQETQYF.

In DNA, the CDR3 is TGCAGCGTTGAAGGAGAGACACATTCAGATACGCAGTATTTT. Residues: CSVEGETHSDTQYF. The V call is TRBV29-1, the J call TRBJ2-3; no clear D. Per the germline V gene, CDR1 is SQVTM and CDR2 is ANQGSEA. This CDR3 has 14 residues. V dropped 1 base and J dropped 4 bases, with 12 bases sitting between them.